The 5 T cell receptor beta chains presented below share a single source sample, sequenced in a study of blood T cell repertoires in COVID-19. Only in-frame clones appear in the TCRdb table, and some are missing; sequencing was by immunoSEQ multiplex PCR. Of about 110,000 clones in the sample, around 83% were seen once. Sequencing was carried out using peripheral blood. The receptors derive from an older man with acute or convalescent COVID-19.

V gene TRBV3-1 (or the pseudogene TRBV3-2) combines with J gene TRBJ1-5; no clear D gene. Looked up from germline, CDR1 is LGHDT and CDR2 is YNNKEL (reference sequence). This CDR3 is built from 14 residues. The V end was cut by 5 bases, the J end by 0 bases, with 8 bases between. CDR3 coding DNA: TGTGCCAGCAGCGAAGGTCTTAGCAATCAGCCCCAGCATTTT. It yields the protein CASSEGLSNQPQHF.

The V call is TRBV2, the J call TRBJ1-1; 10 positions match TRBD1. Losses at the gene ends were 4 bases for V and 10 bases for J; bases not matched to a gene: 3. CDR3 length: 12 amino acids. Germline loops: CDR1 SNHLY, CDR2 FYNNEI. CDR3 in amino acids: CASSGQGARAFF. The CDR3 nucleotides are TGTGCCAGCAGTGGACAGGGGGCGAGAGCTTTCTTT.

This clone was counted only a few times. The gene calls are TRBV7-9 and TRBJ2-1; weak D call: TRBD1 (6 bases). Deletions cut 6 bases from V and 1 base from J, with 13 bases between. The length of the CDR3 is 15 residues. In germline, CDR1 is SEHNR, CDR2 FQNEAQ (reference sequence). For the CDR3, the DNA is TGTGCCAGCAGGACCTTGAGGGGGTCCTACAATGAGCAGTTCTTC. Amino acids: CASRTLRGSYNEQFF.

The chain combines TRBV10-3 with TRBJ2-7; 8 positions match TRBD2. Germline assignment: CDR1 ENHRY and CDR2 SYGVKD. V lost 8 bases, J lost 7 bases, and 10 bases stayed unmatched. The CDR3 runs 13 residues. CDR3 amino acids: CAIERVAGFEQYF. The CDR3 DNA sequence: TGTGCCATCGAAAGGGTAGCGGGGTTTGAGCAGTACTTC.

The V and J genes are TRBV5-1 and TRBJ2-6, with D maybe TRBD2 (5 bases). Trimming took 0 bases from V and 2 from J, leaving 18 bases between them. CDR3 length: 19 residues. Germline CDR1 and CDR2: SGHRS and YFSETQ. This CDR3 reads CASSLGVSGSLAGANVLTF. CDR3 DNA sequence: TGCGCCAGCAGCTTGGGGGTCAGTGGGAGCTTAGCTGGGGCCAACGTCCTGACTTTC.